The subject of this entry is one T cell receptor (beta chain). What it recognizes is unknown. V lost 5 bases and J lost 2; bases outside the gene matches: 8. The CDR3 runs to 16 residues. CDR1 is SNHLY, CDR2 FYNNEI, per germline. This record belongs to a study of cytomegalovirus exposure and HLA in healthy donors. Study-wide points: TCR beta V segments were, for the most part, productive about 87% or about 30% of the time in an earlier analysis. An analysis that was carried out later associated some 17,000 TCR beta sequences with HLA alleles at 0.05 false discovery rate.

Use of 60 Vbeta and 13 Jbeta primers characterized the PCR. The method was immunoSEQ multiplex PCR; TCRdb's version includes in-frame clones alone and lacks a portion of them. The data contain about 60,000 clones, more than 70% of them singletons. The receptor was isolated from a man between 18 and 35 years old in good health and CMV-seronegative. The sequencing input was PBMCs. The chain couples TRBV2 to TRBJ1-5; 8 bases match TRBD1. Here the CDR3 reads CASSSRRGQGNQPQHF. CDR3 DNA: TGTGCCAGCAGTTCGCGCAGGGGGCAAGGCAATCAGCCCCAGCATTTT.